These 3 T cell receptor beta chains came from one sample sequenced in a study of CXCR3-negative and CXCR3-positive naive CD8 T cells. Study-wide findings and caveats: Against CXCR3-negative naive cells, CXCR3-positive naive cells showed more hydrophobic TRB CDR3s.

UMI-labeled 5' RACE TRB cDNA libraries were prepared from the cells. TCRdb reprocessed the 5' RACE reads; each CDR3 protein has one entry and no DNA is given. The sample totals over 70,000 distinct CDR3 sequences. No cognate antigen is known for these TCRs. The sample comprised naive CXCR3+ CD8+ T cells from blood. As to subset: CD45RO-CCR7+CD27+CD95- naive CD8+ T cells expressing CXCR3 (TNR3+). The receptors come from a human donor in good health. Some clones in this sample may be carry-over from other donors' samples.

V usage is TRBV10-3 and J usage is TRBJ2-7; no DNA is available, so the TRBD1 call from TCRdb remains unchecked. Germline CDR1 and CDR2: ENHRY and SYGVKD. CDR3 length: 14 amino acids. CDR3 amino acids: CAISESGTAYEQYF.

This sequence joins TRBV5-1 and TRBJ1-2; TCRdb indicates TRBD1, and absent DNA this call remains unverified. Germline CDR1 and CDR2: SGHRS and YFSETQ. The CDR3 covers 13 residues. The CDR3: CASSPDRVHGYTF.

V usage is TRBV28 and J usage is TRBJ1-1. The germline CDR1 and CDR2 sequences are MDHEN and SYDVKM. CDR3 length equals 13 residues. CDR3 residues: CASSLAGNTEASF.